Presented here are 31 T cell receptor beta chains from one specimen sequenced in a study of T cell responses to AZD1222 COVID-19 vaccine. Only in-frame clones appear in the TCRdb table, and some are missing; sequencing was by immunoSEQ multiplex PCR. This table has about 120,000 clones, more than 70% appearing once. The sample consisted of peripheral blood, taken on day 0 of AZD1222 vaccination. These receptors were obtained from an adult in good health.

The chain is built from TRBV19 and TRBJ1-2; D is ambiguous. V lost 5 bases to trimming and J lost 7 bases, with 5 bases between them. The V gene's germline CDR1 is LNHDA and CDR2 SQIVND (reference sequence). The length of the CDR3 is 10 residues. The CDR3, as DNA: TGTGCCAGTAGTTATGGTGGCTACACCTTC. Protein product: CASSYGGYTF.

This chain links TRBV3-1 (or the pseudogene TRBV3-2) with TRBJ1-2; TRBD1 agrees at 7 bases. The J segment lost 0 bases and the V segment lost 4 bases, leaving 5 bases of the junction unmatched. Germline loops: CDR1 LGHDT, CDR2 YNNKEL (reference sequence). The CDR3 length is 15 residues. DNA for the CDR3: TGTGCCAGCAGCCTCCGACAGGGCCCTAACTATGGCTACACCTTC. Translation: CASSLRQGPNYGYTF.

This chain uses TRBV9 with TRBJ1-2, with D unclear. The CDR3 is 15 residues long. Looked up from germline, CDR1 is SGDLS and CDR2 is YYNGEE. V was clipped by 4 bases and J by 4 bases, with 17 bases between them. The CDR3 DNA reads as TGTGCCAGCAGCCCCGAGCCCGAGGGTTCCTATGGCTACACCTTC. It translates to CASSPEPEGSYGYTF.

The V gene is TRBV10-1, the J gene TRBJ2-7; TRBD1 might be the D (6 bases). CDR3 length equals 14 residues. From germline, CDR1 is WNHNN and CDR2 SYGVQD (reference sequence). The CDR3 protein is CASNLLVPGHHPQV. The CDR3 DNA reads as TGCGCCAGCAATCTACTCGTCCCGGGACATCATCCCCAAGTC.

In nucleotides, the CDR3 is TGTGCCAGAAGCCCGAGGGGGTGCTATGGCTACACCTTC. Protein product: CARSPRGCYGYTF. The rearrangement joins TRBV5-3 to TRBJ1-2; the D gene is possibly TRBD1 (6 bases). Being an ORF, TRBV5-3 has a function that is uncertain. V shed 4 bases and J shed 4 bases, with 11 bases lying between them. The CDR3 covers 13 residues.

V is TRBV4-3 and J is TRBJ1-3; D not resolved. Per the germline V gene, CDR1 is LGHNA and CDR2 is YSLEER. Trimming took off 1 base at V and 0 bases at J, with 1 base between the two ends. The CDR3 spans 13 residues. This CDR3 is CASSQVSGNTIYF. CDR3 nucleotide sequence: TGCGCCAGCAGCCAAGTCTCTGGAAACACCATATATTTT.

The V and J genes are TRBV2 and TRBJ1-5; the match to TRBD1 covers 7 bases. Germline V CDR1 and CDR2: SNHLY, FYNNEI. With 7 bases clipped from V and 1 base from J, the junction kept 4 bases outside the gene matches. The CDR3 runs to 14 residues. The CDR3 region has the DNA TGTGCCAGCATTGGACAGGCGAGCAATCAGCCCCAGCATTTT. Translated: CASIGQASNQPQHF.

The rearrangement links TRBV2 to TRBJ2-1, with no clear D. V lost 7 bases to trimming and J lost 0 bases, with 7 bases between them. Per the germline V gene, CDR1 is SNHLY and CDR2 is FYNNEI. The CDR3 covers 13 residues. The CDR3 loop is CASKVLSYNEQFF. The DNA of the CDR3 is TGTGCCAGCAAGGTCCTCTCCTACAATGAGCAGTTCTTC.

The V call is TRBV6-4, the J call TRBJ2-2; TRBD1 matches 9 bases. The CDR3 has 16 residues. Losses at the gene ends were 2 bases for V and 2 bases for J; bases not matched to a gene: 3. Looked up from germline, CDR1 is MRHNA and CDR2 is SNTAGT. The CDR3 DNA sequence: TGTGCCAGCAGTGACCCGGACAGGGGAAACACCGGGGAGCTGTTTTTT. Amino acid sequence: CASSDPDRGNTGELFF.

The chain's CDR3 is CASSTPGQIYNEQFF. The CDR3 nucleotides are TGTGCCAGTAGTACCCCGGGACAGATCTACAATGAGCAGTTCTTC. The chain has TRBV19 and TRBJ2-1; 7 bases fit TRBD1. The CDR3 totals 15 residues. J lost 3 bases, V lost 4 bases, and 6 bases had no gene match. Germline CDR1 is LNHDA and CDR2 is SQIVND (reference sequence).

The V and J genes are TRBV19 and TRBJ2-7; D gene ambiguous. The CDR3 has 14 amino acids. Trimming took 3 bases from V and 3 from J, leaving 12 bases between them. Germline CDR1 reads LNHDA; CDR2 reads SQIVND (reference sequence). CDR3 sequence (DNA): TGTGCCAGTAGTATGGACCCAACCAGCTACGAGCAGTACTTC. It specifies CASSMDPTSYEQYF.

The genes are TRBV6-2 or TRBV6-3 and TRBJ2-1; D tentatively fits TRBD1 or TRBD2 (5 bases each). Germline CDR1 and CDR2: MNHEY and SVGEGT. Trimming took 0 bases from V and 0 from J, leaving 18 bases between them. This CDR3 is 19 amino acids long. This CDR3 is CASSYSLRGARGSYNEQFF. The CDR3 DNA sequence: TGTGCCAGCAGTTACTCCCTTCGAGGAGCGAGGGGCTCCTACAATGAGCAGTTCTTC.

The CDR3 region has the DNA TGTGCCAGTAGGTTCAAAGGACAGGGTGGCTACACCTTC. It codes for CASRFKGQGGYTF. This chain links TRBV19 with TRBJ1-2; the match to TRBD1 covers 8 bases. The CDR3 has 13 amino acids. After removal of 6 bases from V and 7 bases from J, the junction contained 7 bases not matched to a gene. In germline, CDR1 is LNHDA, CDR2 SQIVND (reference sequence).

This rearrangement joins TRBV29-1 to TRBJ2-1, with D tentatively TRBD2 (5 bases). Germline-derived CDR1 and CDR2 are SQVTM and ANQGSEA. The CDR3 sequence is 11 residues long. Deletions cut 8 bases from V and 6 bases from J, with 11 bases between. The CDR3 region is CSSYRGNEQFF. Here the CDR3 DNA reads TGCAGCTCCTACCGGGGCAATGAGCAGTTCTTC.

This clone showed up just once. CDR3 sequence: CASAPGPRATEAFF. CDR3 in DNA: TGTGCTAGTGCTCCGGGCCCACGGGCAACTGAAGCTTTCTTT. V and J are TRBV12-5 and TRBJ1-1; D not resolved. This CDR3 has 14 amino acids. The germline V gene encodes CDR1 LGHNT and CDR2 FRNRAP. The V end was cut by 7 bases, the J end by 5 bases, with 17 bases between.

J is TRBJ2-7 and V is TRBV28; D gene ambiguous. The V and J ends lost 2 bases and 5 bases respectively, with 7 bases between them. In germline, CDR1 is MDHEN, CDR2 SYDVKM. The CDR3 totals 12 residues. CDR3 sequence (DNA): TGTGCCAGCAGTTTACTCACCAACGAGCAGTACTTC. Protein sequence: CASSLLTNEQYF.

V usage is TRBV11-2 and J usage is TRBJ2-7; TRBD1 might be the D (5 bases). The V gene lost 4 bases and the J gene lost 1 base, with 14 bases spanning the gap. The CDR3 sequence is 15 residues long. Germline CDR1 is SGHAT and CDR2 is FQNNGV. The CDR3 reads CASSSPTDGSYEQYF. The CDR3 bases are TGTGCCAGCAGCTCCCCGACAGATGGATCCTACGAGCAGTACTTC.

The genes are TRBV5-8 and TRBJ1-2; 8 nucleotides agree with TRBD1. CDR1 and CDR2 (germline): SGHTS, YDEGEE. V shed 1 base, J shed 8 bases, and the junction held 10 bases outside the gene matches. The CDR3 covers 15 residues. In nucleotides, the CDR3 is TGTGCCAGCAGCTTGATGTCTCAGGGGGCGGAAGGCTACACCTTC. It is translated as CASSLMSQGAEGYTF.

Written as DNA, the CDR3 is TGTGCCAGCAGCGTTGCGAGCGGGAGGGTAAATACGCAGTATTTT. Residues: CASSVASGRVNTQYF. The chain joins TRBV3-1 (or the pseudogene TRBV3-2) to TRBJ2-3; 10 nucleotides agree with TRBD2. Per the germline V gene, CDR1 is LGHDT and CDR2 is YNNKEL (reference sequence). Trimming removed 5 bases from V and 7 bases from J; junction bases left unmatched: 9. The CDR3 has 15 amino acids.

The gene calls are TRBV19 and TRBJ2-2; D ambiguous. Germline V gives CDR1 LNHDA, CDR2 SQIVND (reference sequence). The CDR3 consists of 14 residues. The germline V and J ends were trimmed by 5 bases and 2 bases, with 9 bases remaining between them. Written as DNA, the CDR3 is TGTGCCAGTAGTCGCTGGTTTAACACCGGGGAGCTGTTTTTT. Amino acid sequence: CASSRWFNTGELFF.

The V and J genes are TRBV18 and TRBJ1-5, with 7 positions matching TRBD1. The CDR3 sequence is 15 residues long. Germline lookup yields CDR1 KGHSH and CDR2 LQKENI. Unmatched junction bases numbered 9, after V lost 6 bases and J lost 4 bases. CDR3 region: CASSEWDSRNQPQHF. The CDR3 DNA sequence: TGTGCCAGCTCGGAGTGGGACAGCAGAAATCAGCCCCAGCATTTT.

This chain uses TRBV4-3 with TRBJ1-2; 10 bases agree with TRBD1. V lost 3 bases to trimming and J lost 7 bases; unmatched junction nucleotides: 2. Germline loops: CDR1 LGHNA, CDR2 YSLEER. This CDR3 is 13 amino acids long. The CDR3 sequence is CASSHRTGGGYTF. The CDR3 coding sequence is TGCGCCAGCAGCCACAGGACAGGGGGTGGCTACACCTTC.

The genes are TRBV7-2 and TRBJ2-3; the D gene is possibly TRBD2 (5 bases). The germline V and J ends were trimmed by 5 bases and 1 base, with 10 bases remaining between them. The CDR3 has 14 amino acids. Germline V gene data show CDR1 as SGHTA and CDR2 as FQGNSA. CDR3 coding DNA: TGTGCCAGCAGCCCCCCGCGGGGCACAGATACGCAGTATTTT. Translation: CASSPPRGTDTQYF.

The CDR3 protein is CASSLVLADNEQFF. The DNA of the CDR3 is TGTGCCAGCAGCTTAGTTCTAGCGGATAATGAGCAGTTCTTC. This chain connects TRBV7-8 to TRBJ2-1; 7 nucleotides line up with TRBD2. CDR3 size: 14 residues. The V segment lost 1 base and the J segment 7 bases; nucleotides outside the gene matches: 4. Germline values: CDR1 SGHVS, CDR2 FQNEAQ.

The rearrangement joins TRBV12-3 or TRBV12-4 to TRBJ1-1; D gene ambiguous. This CDR3 is 12 amino acids long. V lost 1 base and J lost 0, with 0 bases in between. The CDR3 sequence is CASSLVNTEAFF. The CDR3 coding sequence is TGTGCCAGCAGTTTAGTGAACACTGAAGCTTTCTTT.

The V gene is TRBV21-1, the J gene TRBJ1-6. TRBV21-1 is classified as a pseudogene. This CDR3 contains 19 residues. The CDR3 sequence is CASSVHSPGASSYNSPLHF. The DNA of the CDR3 is TGTGCCAGCAGCGTCCACTCCCCTGGAGCCAGCTCCTATAATTCACCCCTCCACTTT.

The V call is TRBV2, the J call TRBJ2-7; 8 bases align to TRBD1. Trimming cost V 6 bases and J 4 bases; bases outside gene matches: 8. There are 14 residues in the CDR3. CDR1 and CDR2 from the germline V gene are SNHLY and FYNNEI. Here the CDR3 DNA reads TGTGCCAGCAGGGAGACAGGGGCGGGTTACGAGCAGTACTTC. This sequence encodes CASRETGAGYEQYF.

V gene TRBV5-4 combines with J gene TRBJ2-2, with 11 nucleotides matching TRBD1. V was clipped by 7 bases and J by 6 bases; unmatched bases: 20. Germline lookup yields CDR1 SGHNT and CDR2 YYREEE (reference sequence). The CDR3 totals 19 residues. CDR3 protein: CASGEGQGDFFTVSGELFF. The CDR3 nucleotides read TGTGCCAGCGGAGAGGGACAGGGGGATTTCTTCACGGTTTCCGGGGAGCTGTTTTTT.

The chain uses TRBV30 and TRBJ2-7; TRBD2 matches at 11 bases. V shed 1 base and J 7 bases; nucleotides not matched to a gene: 3. Germline V gene data show CDR1 as GTSNPN and CDR2 as SVGIG (reference sequence). The CDR3 covers 13 residues. The CDR3 reads CAWSDSGGAEQYF. In nucleotides, the CDR3 is TGTGCCTGGAGTGATAGCGGGGGGGCAGAGCAGTACTTC.

The V call is TRBV4-1, the J call TRBJ1-1; D gene unclear. Germline V CDR1 and CDR2: MGHRA, YSYEKL. With 1 base removed from V and 2 bases from J, the gap between germline ends came to 8 bases. The CDR3 runs 14 residues. Here the CDR3 reads CASSQAQLNTEAFF. The CDR3 nucleotides read TGCGCCAGCAGCCAAGCTCAGCTAAACACTGAAGCTTTCTTT.

V and J are TRBV2 and TRBJ2-5; TRBD2 agrees at 10 bases. The germline V gene has CDR1 SNHLY and CDR2 FYNNEI. The V and J ends lost 4 bases and 14 bases, in that order; junction bases with no gene match: 7. The CDR3 runs to 12 residues. CDR3 coding DNA: TGTGCCAGCAGTGGTCTCCCTAGCGGGGGCTACTTC. Translated: CASSGLPSGGYF.